This T cell receptor (beta chain) emerged from a study of blood T cell repertoires in COVID-19. Study-level background: Researchers got acute and convalescent COVID-19 samples from the United States, Italy and Spain. In each case, the material was cDNA or gDNA derived from T cells, B-cell-depleted T cells, or PBMCs.

Germline CDR1 is MNHEY and CDR2 is SMNVEV (reference sequence). Trimming took 5 bases from V and 4 from J, leaving 17 bases between them. The CDR3 is 15 residues long. In the authors' workflow: Reference gene primers were amplified, and this amplification served to estimate nucleated cell counts. Assay used: immunoSEQ multiplex PCR; TCRdb lists only in-frame clones, some missing. D and trimming were read from the DNA, whereas the V and J calls and clone size are those reported in that table. This repertoire shows about 230,000 clones, roughly 83% found once; its top ten account for just under 7.5%. This sequence originates from a woman aged 45-65 years with acute or convalescent COVID-19. Sequencing was carried out using peripheral blood. This chain links TRBV27 with TRBJ1-2; TRBD1 might be the D (5 bases). DNA of the CDR3: TGTGCCAGCAGTCCAACGGGACTAACGATCTATGGCTACACCTTC. It is translated as CASSPTGLTIYGYTF.